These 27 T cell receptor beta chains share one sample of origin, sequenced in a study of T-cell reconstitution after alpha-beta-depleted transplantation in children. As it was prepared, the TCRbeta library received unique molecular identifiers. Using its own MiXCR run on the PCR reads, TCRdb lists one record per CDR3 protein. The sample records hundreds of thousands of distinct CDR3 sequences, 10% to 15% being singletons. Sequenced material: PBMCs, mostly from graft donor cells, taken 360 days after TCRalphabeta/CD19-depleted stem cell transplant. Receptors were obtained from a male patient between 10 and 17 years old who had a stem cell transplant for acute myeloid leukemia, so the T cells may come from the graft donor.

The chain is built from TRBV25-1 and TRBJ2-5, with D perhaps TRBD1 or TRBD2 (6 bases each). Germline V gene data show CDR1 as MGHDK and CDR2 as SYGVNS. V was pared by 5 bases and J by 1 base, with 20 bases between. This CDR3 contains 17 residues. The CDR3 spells CASSNSFVGGGQETQYF. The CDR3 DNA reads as TGTGCCAGCAGTAACTCCTTTGTCGGAGGGGGCCAAGAGACCCAGTACTTC.

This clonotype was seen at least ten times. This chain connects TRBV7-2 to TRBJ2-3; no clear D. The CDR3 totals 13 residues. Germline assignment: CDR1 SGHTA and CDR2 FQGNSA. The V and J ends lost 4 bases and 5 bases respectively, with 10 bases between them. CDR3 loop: CASSYSRLDTQYF. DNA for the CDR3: TGTGCCAGCAGCTATTCGAGGCTAGATACGCAGTATTTT.

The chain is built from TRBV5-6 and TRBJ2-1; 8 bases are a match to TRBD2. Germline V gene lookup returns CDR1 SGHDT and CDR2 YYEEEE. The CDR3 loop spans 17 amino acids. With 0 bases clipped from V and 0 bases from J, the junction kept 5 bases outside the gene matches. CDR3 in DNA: TGTGCCAGCAGCTTGGGGGCTAGCGGGTTCTCCTACAATGAGCAGTTCTTC. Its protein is CASSLGASGFSYNEQFF.

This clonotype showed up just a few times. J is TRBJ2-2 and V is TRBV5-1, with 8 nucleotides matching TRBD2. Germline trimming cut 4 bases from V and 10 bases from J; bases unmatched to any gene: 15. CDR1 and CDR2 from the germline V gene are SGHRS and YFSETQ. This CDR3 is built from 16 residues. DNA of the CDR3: TGCGCCAGCAGCCTTAGCGGGGCGAACCGGGGAGCGGAGCTGTTTTTT. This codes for CASSLSGANRGAELFF.

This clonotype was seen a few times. CDR3 protein: CSASVLAGTMGTQYF. The CDR3 DNA reads as TGCAGTGCTAGTGTACTAGCGGGAACTATGGGGACCCAGTACTTC. V and J are TRBV20-1 and TRBJ2-5, with 10 bases lining up with TRBD2. Germline CDR1 is DFQATT and CDR2 is SNEGSKA (reference sequence). The length of the CDR3 is 15 residues. Germline trimming cut 3 bases from V and 7 bases from J; bases unmatched to any gene: 11.

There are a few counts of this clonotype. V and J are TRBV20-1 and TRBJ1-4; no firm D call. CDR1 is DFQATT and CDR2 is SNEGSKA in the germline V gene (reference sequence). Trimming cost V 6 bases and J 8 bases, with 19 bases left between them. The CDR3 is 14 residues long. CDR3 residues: CSAFLASGEEKLFF. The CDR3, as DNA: TGCAGTGCGTTTTTGGCCTCGGGCGAAGAAAAACTGTTTTTT.

The CDR3 region has the DNA TGTGCCAGCAGCTTAGATCTAAGGACTAGCGGGAGGACAGATACGCAGTATTTT. Its translation is CASSLDLRTSGRTDTQYF. The chain uses TRBV11-2 and TRBJ2-3; TRBD2 agrees at 14 bases. Germline V gene sequence: CDR1 SGHAT, CDR2 FQNNGV. The CDR3 loop spans 18 amino acids. V was clipped by 0 bases and J by 3 bases; unmatched bases: 5.

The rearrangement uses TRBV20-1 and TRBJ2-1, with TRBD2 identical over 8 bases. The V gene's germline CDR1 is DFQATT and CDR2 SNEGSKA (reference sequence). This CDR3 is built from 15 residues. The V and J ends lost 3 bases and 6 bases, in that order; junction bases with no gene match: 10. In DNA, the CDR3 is TGCAGTGCTAGCTTGGGGGCGGGAGGATTCAATGAGCAGTTCTTC. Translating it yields CSASLGAGGFNEQFF.

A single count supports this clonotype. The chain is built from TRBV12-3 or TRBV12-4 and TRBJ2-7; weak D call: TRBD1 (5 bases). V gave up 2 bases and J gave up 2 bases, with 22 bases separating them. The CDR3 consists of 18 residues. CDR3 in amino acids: CASSLWYALKDTAYEQYF. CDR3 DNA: TGTGCCAGCAGTTTATGGTATGCCCTAAAGGACACCGCCTACGAGCAGTACTTC.

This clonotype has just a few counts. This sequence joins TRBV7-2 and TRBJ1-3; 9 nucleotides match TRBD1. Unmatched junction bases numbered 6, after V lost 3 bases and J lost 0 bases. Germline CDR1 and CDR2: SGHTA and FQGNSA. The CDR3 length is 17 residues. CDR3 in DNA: TGTGCCAGCAGCTTCCCCGGGACAGGGCTCTCTGGAAACACCATATATTTT. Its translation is CASSFPGTGLSGNTIYF. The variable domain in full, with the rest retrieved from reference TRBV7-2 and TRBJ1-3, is GAGVSQSPSNKVTEKGKDVELRCDPISGHTALYWYRQSLGQGLEFLIYFQGNSAPDKSGLPSDRFSAERTGGSVSTLTIQRTQQEDSAVYLCASSFPGTGLSGNTIYFGEGSWLTVV.

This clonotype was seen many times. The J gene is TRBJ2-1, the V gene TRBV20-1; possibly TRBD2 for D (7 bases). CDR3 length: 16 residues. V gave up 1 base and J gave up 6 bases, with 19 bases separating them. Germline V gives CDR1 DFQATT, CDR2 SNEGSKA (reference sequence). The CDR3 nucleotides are TGCAGTGCTAGAGGGGGGGCTGCGGGAGCGAGCAATGAGCAGTTCTTC. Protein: CSARGGAAGASNEQFF.

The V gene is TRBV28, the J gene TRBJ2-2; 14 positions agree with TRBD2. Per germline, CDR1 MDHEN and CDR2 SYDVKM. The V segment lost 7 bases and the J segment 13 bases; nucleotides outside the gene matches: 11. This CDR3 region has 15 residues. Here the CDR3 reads CASNPPGLAGAGLFF. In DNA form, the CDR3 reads TGTGCCAGCAACCCCCCGGGACTAGCGGGGGCCGGGCTGTTTTTT.

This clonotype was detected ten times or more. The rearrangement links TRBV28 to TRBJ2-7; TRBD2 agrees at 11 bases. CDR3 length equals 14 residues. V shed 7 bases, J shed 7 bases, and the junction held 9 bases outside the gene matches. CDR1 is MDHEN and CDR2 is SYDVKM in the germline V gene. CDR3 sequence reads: CASTLAGGSVEQYF. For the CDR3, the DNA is TGTGCCAGCACCCTAGCGGGAGGCTCCGTAGAGCAGTACTTC.

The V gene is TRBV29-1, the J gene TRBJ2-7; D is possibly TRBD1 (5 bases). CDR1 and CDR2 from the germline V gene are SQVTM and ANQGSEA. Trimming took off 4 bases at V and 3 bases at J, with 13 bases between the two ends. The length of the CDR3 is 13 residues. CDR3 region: CSVVQGIGYEQYF. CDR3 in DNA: TGCAGCGTTGTTCAGGGAATCGGCTACGAGCAGTACTTC.

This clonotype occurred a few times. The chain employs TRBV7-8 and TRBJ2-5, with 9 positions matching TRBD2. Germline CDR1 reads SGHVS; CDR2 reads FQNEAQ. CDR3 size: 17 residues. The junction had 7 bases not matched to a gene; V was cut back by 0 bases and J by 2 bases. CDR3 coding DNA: TGTGCCAGCAGCTTAGCGCGGGCGGGAGGGAAACAAGAGACCCAGTACTTC. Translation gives CASSLARAGGKQETQYF.

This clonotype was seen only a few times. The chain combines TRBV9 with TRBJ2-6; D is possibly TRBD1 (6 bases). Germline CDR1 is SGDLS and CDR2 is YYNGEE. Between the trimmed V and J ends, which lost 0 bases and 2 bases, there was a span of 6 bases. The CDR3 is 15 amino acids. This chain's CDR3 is CASSVEGAGANVLTF. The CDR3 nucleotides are TGTGCCAGCAGCGTAGAGGGGGCTGGGGCCAACGTCCTGACTTTC.

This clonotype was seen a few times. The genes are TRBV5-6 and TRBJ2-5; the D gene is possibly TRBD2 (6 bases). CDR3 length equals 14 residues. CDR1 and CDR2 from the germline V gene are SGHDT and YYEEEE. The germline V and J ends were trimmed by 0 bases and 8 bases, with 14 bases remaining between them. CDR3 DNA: TGTGCCAGCAGCTTGGGAGGGAGGCCTAGTACCCAGTACTTC. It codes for CASSLGGRPSTQYF.

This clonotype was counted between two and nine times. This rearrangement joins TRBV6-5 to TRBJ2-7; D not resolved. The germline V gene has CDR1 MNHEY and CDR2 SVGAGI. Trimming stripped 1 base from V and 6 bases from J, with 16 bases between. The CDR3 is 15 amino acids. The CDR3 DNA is TGTGCCAGCAGTTACTTTCCGGCCCAGTCGCGCGAGCAGTACTTC. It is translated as CASSYFPAQSREQYF.

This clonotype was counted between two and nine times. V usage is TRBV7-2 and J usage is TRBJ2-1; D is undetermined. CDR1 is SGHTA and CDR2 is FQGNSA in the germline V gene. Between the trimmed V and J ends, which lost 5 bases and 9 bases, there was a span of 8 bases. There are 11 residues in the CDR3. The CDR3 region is CASSPVLEQFF. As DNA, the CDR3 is TGTGCCAGCAGCCCGGTGCTTGAGCAGTTCTTC. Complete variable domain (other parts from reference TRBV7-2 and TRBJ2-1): GAGVSQSPSNKVTEKGKDVELRCDPISGHTALYWYRQSLGQGLEFLIYFQGNSAPDKSGLPSDRFSAERTGGSVSTLTIQRTQQEDSAVYLCASSPVLEQFFGPGTRLTVL.

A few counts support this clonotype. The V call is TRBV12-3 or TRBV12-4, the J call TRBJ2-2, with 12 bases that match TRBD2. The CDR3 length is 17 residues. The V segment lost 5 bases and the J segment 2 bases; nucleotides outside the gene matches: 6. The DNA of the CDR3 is TGTGCCAGCAGTCGGACTAGCGGGAACATCAACACCGGGGAGCTGTTTTTT. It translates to CASSRTSGNINTGELFF.

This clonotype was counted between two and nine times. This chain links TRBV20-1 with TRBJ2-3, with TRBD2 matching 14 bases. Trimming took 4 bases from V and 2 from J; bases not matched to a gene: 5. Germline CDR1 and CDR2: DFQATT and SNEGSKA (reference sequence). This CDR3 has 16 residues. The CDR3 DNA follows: TGCAGTGCTACGACTAGCGGGAGGGCGACCACAGATACGCAGTATTTT. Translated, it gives CSATTSGRATTDTQYF.

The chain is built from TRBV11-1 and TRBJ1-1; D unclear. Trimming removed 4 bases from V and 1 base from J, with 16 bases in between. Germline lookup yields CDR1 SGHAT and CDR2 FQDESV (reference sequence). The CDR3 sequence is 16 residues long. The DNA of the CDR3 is TGTGCCAGCAGCTACACATCGGGCTTGGGGAACACTGAAGCTTTCTTT. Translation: CASSYTSGLGNTEAFF.

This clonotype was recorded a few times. For the CDR3, the DNA is TGCGCCAGCAGCCAATTCCGGGACAGGGTTTACTCCTACGAGCAGTACTTC. Protein: CASSQFRDRVYSYEQYF. This chain joins TRBV4-3 and TRBJ2-7; TRBD1 matches 9 bases. Trimming took 2 bases from V and 0 from J; bases not matched to a gene: 8. This CDR3 spans 17 amino acids. Germline V gives CDR1 LGHNA, CDR2 YSLEER.

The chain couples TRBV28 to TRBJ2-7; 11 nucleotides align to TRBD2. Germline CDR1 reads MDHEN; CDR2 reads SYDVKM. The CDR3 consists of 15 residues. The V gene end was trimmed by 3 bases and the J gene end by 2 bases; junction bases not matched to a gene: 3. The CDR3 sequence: CASSLAGLAAYEQYF. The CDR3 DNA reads TGTGCCAGCAGTTTGGCGGGACTAGCGGCCTACGAGCAGTACTTC.

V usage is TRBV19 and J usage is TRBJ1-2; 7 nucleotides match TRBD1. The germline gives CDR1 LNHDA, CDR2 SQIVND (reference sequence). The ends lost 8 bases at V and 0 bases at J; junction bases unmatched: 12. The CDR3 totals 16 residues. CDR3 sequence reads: CASPQGVAKANYGYTF. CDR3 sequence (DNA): TGTGCCAGTCCCCAGGGGGTCGCTAAAGCTAACTATGGCTACACCTTC.

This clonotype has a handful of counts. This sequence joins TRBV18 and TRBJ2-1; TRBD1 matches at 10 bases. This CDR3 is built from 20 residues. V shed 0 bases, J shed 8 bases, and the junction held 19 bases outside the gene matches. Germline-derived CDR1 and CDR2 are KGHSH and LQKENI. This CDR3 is CASSPPLGQGMSLLADEQFF. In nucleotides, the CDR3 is TGTGCCAGCTCACCACCGTTGGGACAGGGGATGTCATTATTAGCGGATGAGCAGTTCTTC.

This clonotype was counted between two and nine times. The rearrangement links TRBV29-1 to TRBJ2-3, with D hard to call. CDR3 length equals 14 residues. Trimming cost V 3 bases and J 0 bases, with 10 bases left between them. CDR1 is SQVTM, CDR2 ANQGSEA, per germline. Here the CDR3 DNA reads TGCAGCGTTGAGGTCCGGGTGAGCACAGATACGCAGTATTTT. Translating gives CSVEVRVSTDTQYF.